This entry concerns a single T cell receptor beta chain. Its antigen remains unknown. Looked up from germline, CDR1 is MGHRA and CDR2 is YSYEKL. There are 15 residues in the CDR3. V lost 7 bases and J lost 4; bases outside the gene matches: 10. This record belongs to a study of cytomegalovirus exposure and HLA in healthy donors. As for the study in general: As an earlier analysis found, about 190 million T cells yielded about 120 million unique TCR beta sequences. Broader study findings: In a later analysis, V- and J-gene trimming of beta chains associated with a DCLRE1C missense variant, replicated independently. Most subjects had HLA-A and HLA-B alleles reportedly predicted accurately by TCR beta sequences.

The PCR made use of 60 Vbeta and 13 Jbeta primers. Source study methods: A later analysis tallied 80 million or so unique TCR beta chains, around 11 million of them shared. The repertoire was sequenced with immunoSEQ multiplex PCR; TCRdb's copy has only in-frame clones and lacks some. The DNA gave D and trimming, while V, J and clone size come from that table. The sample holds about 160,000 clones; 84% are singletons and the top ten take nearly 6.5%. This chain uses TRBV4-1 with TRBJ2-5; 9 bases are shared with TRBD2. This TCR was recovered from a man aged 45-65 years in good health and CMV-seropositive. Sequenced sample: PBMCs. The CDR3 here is CASTRAGLAGETQYF. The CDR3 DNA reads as TGCGCCAGCACCCGAGCGGGACTAGCCGGAGAGACCCAGTACTTC.